One sample yielded the 2 T cell receptor beta chains listed below, sequenced in a study of blood T cells in healthy people across ages. A second PCR of roughly 6 to 12 cycles used a sample-barcoded 5' primer and a J-beta primer mix. TCRdb ran MiXCR on the 5' RACE reads and lists one entry per CDR3 protein. This table holds 650,000 to 800,000 distinct CDR3 sequences, 40% to 50% found once. Sequencing was carried out using blood. The receptors stem from a man between 60 and 70 years old in good health.

This clonotype was seen only a few times. The rearrangement joins TRBV20-1 to TRBJ1-2; 7 nucleotides match TRBD1. There are 13 residues in the CDR3. Germline V gives CDR1 DFQATT, CDR2 SNEGSKA (reference sequence). V gave up 3 bases and J gave up 3 bases; unmatched junction bases: 4. CDR3 sequence reads: CSARGQTDYGYTF. The DNA of the CDR3 is TGCAGTGCTAGGGGACAGACTGACTATGGCTACACCTTC.

In DNA, the CDR3 is TGTGCCAGCAGATCCTCTCGGAACGAGCAGTACTTC. Its translation: CASRSSRNEQYF. V gene TRBV2 combines with J gene TRBJ2-7, with D hard to call. The ends were cut back, 6 bases at V and 5 bases at J, with 11 bases in the middle. CDR3 length: 12 residues. Germline values: CDR1 SNHLY, CDR2 FYNNEI. Full variable domain (remainder filled in from reference TRBV2 and TRBJ2-7): EPEVTQTPSHQVTQMGQEVILRCVPISNHLYFYWYRQILGQKVEFLVSFYNNEISEKSEIFDDQFSVERPDGSNFTLKIRSTKLEDSAMYFCASRSSRNEQYFGPGTRLTVT.